Listed below are T cell receptor beta chains from one sample, sequenced in a study of control samples from healthy donors and cancer patients. The repertoire was sequenced with immunoSEQ multiplex PCR; TCRdb's copy has only in-frame clones and lacks some. The data contain around 200,000 clones, 85% to 95% of them singletons. Input material: blood. The receptors stem from a man aged 18 to 30 in good health. Each CDR3 is given with its conserved first and last residue. A D gene is named only where the DNA matches it firmly. Clone size is stated in some rows and not others, as once, few, many or a class when expanded.

abundance: .; j_gene: TRBJ2-7; d_gene: .; v_gene: TRBV6-2/TRBV6-3; CDR3nt: TGTGCCAGCAGTTACTCGATTCGGCGAGGGACGGGGGAGAGCTCCTACGAGCAGTACTTC; CDR3aa: CASSYSIRRGTGESSYEQYF
abundance: .; j_gene: TRBJ1-3; d_gene: .; v_gene: TRBV6-1; CDR3nt: TGTGCCAGCAGTGAAGGGTTGAGAGGAAACACCATATATTTT; CDR3aa: CASSEGLRGNTIYF
abundance: .; j_gene: TRBJ2-1; d_gene: TRBD2; v_gene: TRBV6-5; CDR3nt: TGTGCCAGCCTCCCCGGGACTAGCAGGAATGAGCAGTTCTTC; CDR3aa: CASLPGTSRNEQFF
abundance: .; j_gene: TRBJ1-1; d_gene: .; v_gene: TRBV30; CDR3nt: TGTGCCTGGAGTGTAGGGGGAAGCAACACTGAAGCTTTCTTT; CDR3aa: CAWSVGGSNTEAFF
abundance: once; j_gene: TRBJ2-7; d_gene: .; v_gene: TRBV4-2; CDR3nt: TGTGCCAGCAGCCAAGAATGGTGGGGGACTGCCTCCTACGAGCAGTACTTC; CDR3aa: CASSQEWWGTASYEQYF
abundance: .; j_gene: TRBJ1-3; d_gene: TRBD1; v_gene: TRBV2; CDR3nt: TGTGCCAGCAGGCCGGGACAGGGAGGTAGCGCCATATATTTT; CDR3aa: CASRPGQGGSAIYF
abundance: .; j_gene: TRBJ2-3; d_gene: .; v_gene: TRBV5-1; CDR3nt: TGCGCCAGCAGCTTCCAGGGGTCGGGTACGCAGTATTTT; CDR3aa: CASSFQGSGTQYF
abundance: .; j_gene: TRBJ2-3; d_gene: .; v_gene: TRBV19; CDR3nt: TGTGCCAGTAGTATTGGGGTGACAGATACGCAGTATTTT; CDR3aa: CASSIGVTDTQYF
abundance: .; j_gene: TRBJ2-3; d_gene: .; v_gene: TRBV18; CDR3nt: TGTGCCAGCTCACCAAATGCCGGGCAAACAGATACGCAGTATTTT; CDR3aa: CASSPNAGQTDTQYF
abundance: .; j_gene: TRBJ2-7; d_gene: TRBD1; v_gene: TRBV15; CDR3nt: TGTGCCACCAGCAGAGTGGACAGGGGGCCCTACGAGCAGTACTTC; CDR3aa: CATSRVDRGPYEQYF
abundance: .; j_gene: TRBJ2-3; d_gene: .; v_gene: TRBV4-2; CDR3nt: TGTGCCAGCAGCCCGTCATCAGCGCGAAGAGGCACAGATACGCAGTATTTT; CDR3aa: CASSPSSARRGTDTQYF
abundance: .; j_gene: TRBJ2-1; d_gene: .; v_gene: TRBV12-5; CDR3nt: TGTGCTAGTGGTTTGGGATCGAGGGGAAGTGAGCAGTTCTTC; CDR3aa: CASGLGSRGSEQFF
abundance: .; j_gene: TRBJ1-2; d_gene: .; v_gene: TRBV9; CDR3nt: TGTGCCAGCAGCGTTCCCGGGACACGGGGCTACACCTTC; CDR3aa: CASSVPGTRGYTF
abundance: .; j_gene: TRBJ1-6; d_gene: TRBD1; v_gene: TRBV27; CDR3nt: TGTGCCAGCAGTTCCCTCCGGGACAGCTATAATTCACCCCTCCACTTT; CDR3aa: CASSSLRDSYNSPLHF
abundance: .; j_gene: TRBJ1-1; d_gene: TRBD1; v_gene: TRBV2; CDR3nt: TGTGCCAGCAGTGTTGCAGGGGGGAAGGCTTTCTTT; CDR3aa: CASSVAGGKAFF
abundance: .; j_gene: TRBJ2-2; d_gene: TRBD2; v_gene: TRBV24-1; CDR3nt: TGTGCCACCAGAGGACTAGCGGGGACCGGGGAGCTGTTTTTT; CDR3aa: CATRGLAGTGELFF
abundance: .; j_gene: TRBJ2-7; d_gene: .; v_gene: TRBV7-2; CDR3nt: TGTGCCAGCAGCTTAAAAGGGCAGGGAGTCCACGAGCAGTACTTC; CDR3aa: CASSLKGQGVHEQYF
abundance: .; j_gene: TRBJ2-4; d_gene: TRBD1; v_gene: TRBV13; CDR3nt: TGTGCCAGCAGCAAGGGGACAGGGGGCGGGAACATTCAGTACTTC; CDR3aa: CASSKGTGGGNIQYF
abundance: .; j_gene: TRBJ2-3; d_gene: TRBD2; v_gene: TRBV6-5; CDR3nt: TGTGCCAGCAGTTCACTAAGCGGGGGGGTCACAGATACGCAGTATTTT; CDR3aa: CASSSLSGGVTDTQYF
abundance: .; j_gene: TRBJ2-1; d_gene: TRBD2; v_gene: TRBV20-1; CDR3nt: TGCAGTGCTAGTGAAGCGGGGGGGCCCGGCCGACAGTTCTTC; CDR3aa: CSASEAGGPGRQFF
abundance: once; j_gene: TRBJ2-1; d_gene: TRBD1; v_gene: TRBV19; CDR3nt: TGTGCCAGTAGTATAACCGGAACAGGGGGCCGGAATGAGCAGTTCTTC; CDR3aa: CASSITGTGGRNEQFF
abundance: .; j_gene: TRBJ1-5; d_gene: TRBD1; v_gene: TRBV29-1; CDR3nt: TGCAGCGTGCGAGGGACAGGGAGCAATCAGCCCCAGCATTTT; CDR3aa: CSVRGTGSNQPQHF
abundance: .; j_gene: TRBJ1-1; d_gene: TRBD1; v_gene: TRBV19; CDR3nt: TGTGCCAGTAGTATCCCGGGACAGAAGAACACTGAAGCTTTCTTT; CDR3aa: CASSIPGQKNTEAFF
abundance: once; j_gene: TRBJ1-4; d_gene: .; v_gene: TRBV2; CDR3nt: TGTGCCAGCAGTGCCTTGGCAGGCCCTCCAGAAAAACTGTTTTTT; CDR3aa: CASSALAGPPEKLFF
abundance: .; j_gene: TRBJ2-5; d_gene: TRBD1; v_gene: TRBV5-1; CDR3nt: TGCGCCAGCAGCGGTACCGGGACAGTCCAAGAGACCCAGTACTTC; CDR3aa: CASSGTGTVQETQYF
abundance: .; j_gene: TRBJ2-5; d_gene: TRBD2; v_gene: TRBV19; CDR3nt: TGTGCCAGTAGCCGCGCCGGGACTAGCGGATTTGGAGAGACCCAGTACTTC; CDR3aa: CASSRAGTSGFGETQYF
abundance: .; j_gene: TRBJ1-1; d_gene: .; v_gene: TRBV5-6; CDR3nt: TGTGCCAGCAGCTTGGGGTCAGGGCAAGCTTTCTTT; CDR3aa: CASSLGSGQAFF
abundance: .; j_gene: TRBJ2-1; d_gene: .; v_gene: TRBV10-1; CDR3nt: TGCGCCAGCAGTGAGTCTCGGACAGACAACTACAATGAGCAGTTCTTC; CDR3aa: CASSESRTDNYNEQFF
abundance: .; j_gene: TRBJ2-5; d_gene: TRBD2; v_gene: TRBV24-1; CDR3nt: TGTGCCACCAGTGATCCTGACGGGACTAGCGGGGAAGAGACCCAGTACTTC; CDR3aa: CATSDPDGTSGEETQYF
abundance: .; j_gene: TRBJ2-7; d_gene: TRBD1; v_gene: TRBV2; CDR3nt: TGTGCCAGCAGAGGGCCGGGGACAGGGAGATACGAGCAGTACTTC; CDR3aa: CASRGPGTGRYEQYF
abundance: once; j_gene: TRBJ2-3; d_gene: TRBD1; v_gene: TRBV6-1; CDR3nt: TGTGCCAGCAGGGAACCGGGACAGGAGTTTACTAGCACAGATACGCAGTATTTT; CDR3aa: CASREPGQEFTSTDTQYF
abundance: .; j_gene: TRBJ2-2; d_gene: .; v_gene: TRBV10-3; CDR3nt: TGTGCCATCAGTGAGTCCACAGGTAGAAACACCGGGGAGCTGTTTTTT; CDR3aa: CAISESTGRNTGELFF
abundance: .; j_gene: TRBJ1-6; d_gene: .; v_gene: TRBV5-4; CDR3nt: TGTGCCAGCAGCCGAGGTGAGCTCGGTAATTCACCCCTCCACTTT; CDR3aa: CASSRGELGNSPLHF
abundance: .; j_gene: TRBJ2-1; d_gene: .; v_gene: TRBV7-2; CDR3nt: TGTGCCAGCAGCTTAGGGGGGGCGAAGGGTAATGAGCAGTTCTTC; CDR3aa: CASSLGGAKGNEQFF
abundance: few; j_gene: TRBJ2-5; d_gene: TRBD1; v_gene: TRBV29-1; CDR3nt: TGCAGCGTTGCAGGGACAGGAGGTGAAGAGACCCAGTACTTC; CDR3aa: CSVAGTGGEETQYF
abundance: once; j_gene: TRBJ2-3; d_gene: TRBD2; v_gene: TRBV6-5; CDR3nt: TGTGCCAGCAGTTACTCGGCGGGGGGTAGAGATACGCAGTATTTT; CDR3aa: CASSYSAGGRDTQYF
abundance: .; j_gene: TRBJ2-2; d_gene: TRBD1; v_gene: TRBV5-4; CDR3nt: TGTGCCAGCAGCTCCAAACCCGACAGGGGAGGGAACACCGGGGAGCTGTTTTTT; CDR3aa: CASSSKPDRGGNTGELFF
abundance: .; j_gene: TRBJ2-7; d_gene: .; v_gene: TRBV5-1; CDR3nt: TGCGCCAGCAGTACAGGGTCCTACGAGCAGTACTTC; CDR3aa: CASSTGSYEQYF
abundance: .; j_gene: TRBJ1-3; d_gene: .; v_gene: TRBV7-9; CDR3nt: TGTGCCAGCAGCTTTTTCGGGGTCTCTGGAAACACCATATATTTT; CDR3aa: CASSFFGVSGNTIYF
abundance: .; j_gene: TRBJ2-3; d_gene: .; v_gene: TRBV5-3; CDR3nt: TGTGCCAGAAGCTTGACGTACTCGGGGGATACGCAGTATTTT; CDR3aa: CARSLTYSGDTQYF
abundance: .; j_gene: TRBJ1-2; d_gene: .; v_gene: TRBV4-1; CDR3nt: TGCGCCAGCAGCCAAGATAGACTCGACAGTAACTATGGCTACACCTTC; CDR3aa: CASSQDRLDSNYGYTF
abundance: .; j_gene: TRBJ1-5; d_gene: TRBD1; v_gene: TRBV30; CDR3nt: TGTGCCTGGGGGACAGAACATCAGCCCCAGCATTTT; CDR3aa: CAWGTEHQPQHF
abundance: .; j_gene: TRBJ2-1; d_gene: .; v_gene: TRBV15; CDR3nt: TGTGCCACCAGCAAGAAGGACGGGTACAATGAGCAGTTCTTC; CDR3aa: CATSKKDGYNEQFF
abundance: .; j_gene: TRBJ2-7; d_gene: TRBD1; v_gene: TRBV3-1/TRBV3-2; CDR3nt: TGTGCCAGCAGCCAAGCCGGGACAGGGGGCTCTTCAGGTTCCGACGAGCAGTACTTC; CDR3aa: CASSQAGTGGSSGSDEQYF
abundance: .; j_gene: TRBJ2-7; d_gene: TRBD2; v_gene: TRBV5-3; CDR3nt: TGTGCCAGAAGAGCGGGGGCTCCAGACTACGAGCAGTACTTC; CDR3aa: CARRAGAPDYEQYF
abundance: .; j_gene: TRBJ1-5; d_gene: .; v_gene: TRBV4-2; CDR3nt: TGTGCCAGCAGCCAAGTATTAAATCAGCCCCAGCATTTT; CDR3aa: CASSQVLNQPQHF
abundance: .; j_gene: TRBJ2-7; d_gene: .; v_gene: TRBV7-8; CDR3nt: TGTGCCAGCAGCTTAGCGTCGATCTCCTACGAGCAGTACTTC; CDR3aa: CASSLASISYEQYF
abundance: .; j_gene: TRBJ1-5; d_gene: .; v_gene: TRBV9; CDR3nt: TGTGCCAGCAGCGTGGGGGGCACGGGTGGTCAGCCCCAGCATTTT; CDR3aa: CASSVGGTGGQPQHF
abundance: .; j_gene: TRBJ2-1; d_gene: .; v_gene: TRBV12-3/TRBV12-4; CDR3nt: TGTGCCAGCAGCTACCGGACGGCTGAGCAGTTCTTC; CDR3aa: CASSYRTAEQFF
abundance: once; j_gene: TRBJ2-7; d_gene: .; v_gene: TRBV29-1; CDR3nt: TGCAGCGCTCGAAGCGGGCAAGCATACGAGCAGTACTTC; CDR3aa: CSARSGQAYEQYF
abundance: .; j_gene: TRBJ1-6; d_gene: .; v_gene: TRBV10-3; CDR3nt: TGTGCCATCAGTGGGGCGGGCGGCCTTACCCGTTCACCCCTCCACTTT; CDR3aa: CAISGAGGLTRSPLHF
abundance: .; j_gene: TRBJ2-5; d_gene: .; v_gene: TRBV5-4; CDR3nt: TGTGCCAGCAGCCAGGCCGGGACATACCAAGAGACCCAGTACTTC; CDR3aa: CASSQAGTYQETQYF
abundance: .; j_gene: TRBJ2-3; d_gene: .; v_gene: TRBV4-2; CDR3nt: TGTGCCAGCAGCCAAGAAGTAGCTAGTCCAGCAGATACGCAGTATTTT; CDR3aa: CASSQEVASPADTQYF
abundance: .; j_gene: TRBJ2-2; d_gene: TRBD2; v_gene: TRBV27; CDR3nt: TGTGCCAGCAGTTTAGGGACTAGCGCCTTCACCGGGGAGCTGTTTTTT; CDR3aa: CASSLGTSAFTGELFF
abundance: .; j_gene: TRBJ1-2; d_gene: TRBD1; v_gene: TRBV19; CDR3nt: TGTGCCAGTGACCCCGGGACAGCTAACTATGGCTACACCTTC; CDR3aa: CASDPGTANYGYTF